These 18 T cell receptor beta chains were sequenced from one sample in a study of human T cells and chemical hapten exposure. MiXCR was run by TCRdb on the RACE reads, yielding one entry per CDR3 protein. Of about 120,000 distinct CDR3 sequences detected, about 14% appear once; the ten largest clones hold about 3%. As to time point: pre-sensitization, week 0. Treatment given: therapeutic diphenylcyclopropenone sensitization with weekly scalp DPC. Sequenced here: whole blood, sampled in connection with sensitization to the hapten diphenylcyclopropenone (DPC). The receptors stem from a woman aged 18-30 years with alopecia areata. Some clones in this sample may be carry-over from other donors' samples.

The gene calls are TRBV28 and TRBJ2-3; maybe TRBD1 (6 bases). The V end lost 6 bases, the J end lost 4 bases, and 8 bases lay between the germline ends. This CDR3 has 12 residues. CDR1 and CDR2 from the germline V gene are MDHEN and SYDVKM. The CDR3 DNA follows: TGTGCCAGCAGGGGGGCGGCAGATACGCAGTATTTT. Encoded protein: CASRGAADTQYF.

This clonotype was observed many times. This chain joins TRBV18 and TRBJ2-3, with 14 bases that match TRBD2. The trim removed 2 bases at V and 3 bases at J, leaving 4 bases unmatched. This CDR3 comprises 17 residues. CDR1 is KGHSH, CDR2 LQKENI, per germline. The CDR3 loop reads CASSPGLAGGLTDTQYF. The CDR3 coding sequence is TGTGCCAGCTCACCAGGACTAGCGGGGGGCCTTACAGATACGCAGTATTTT.

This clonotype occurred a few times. The CDR3 spells CASSQGQLNQPQHF. The CDR3 DNA is TGTGCCAGCAGCCAGGGACAACTCAATCAGCCCCAGCATTTT. The V call is TRBV7-9, the J call TRBJ1-5; a weak D match, TRBD1 (6 bases). CDR1 and CDR2 from the germline V gene are SEHNR and FQNEAQ (reference sequence). With 5 bases removed from V and 3 bases from J, the gap between germline ends came to 11 bases. The CDR3 length is 14 residues.

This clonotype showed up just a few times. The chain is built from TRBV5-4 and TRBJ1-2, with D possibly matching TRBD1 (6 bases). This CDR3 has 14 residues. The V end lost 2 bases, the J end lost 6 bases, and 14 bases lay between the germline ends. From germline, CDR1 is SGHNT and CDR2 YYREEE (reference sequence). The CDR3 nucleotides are TGTGCCAGCAGCTTTTACAGGGCGGGGGATGGCTACACCTTC. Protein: CASSFYRAGDGYTF.

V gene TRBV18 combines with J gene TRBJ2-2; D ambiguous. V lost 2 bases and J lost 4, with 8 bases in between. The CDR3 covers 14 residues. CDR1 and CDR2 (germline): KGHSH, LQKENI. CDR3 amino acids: CASSPDRGTGELFF. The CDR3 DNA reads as TGTGCCAGCTCACCAGACCGAGGCACCGGGGAGCTGTTTTTT.

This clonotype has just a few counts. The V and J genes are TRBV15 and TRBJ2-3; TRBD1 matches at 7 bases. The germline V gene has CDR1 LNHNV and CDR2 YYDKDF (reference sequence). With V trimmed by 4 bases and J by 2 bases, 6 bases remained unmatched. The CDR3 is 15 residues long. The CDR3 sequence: CATSKGGAYTDTQYF. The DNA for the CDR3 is TGTGCCACCAGCAAAGGGGGCGCGTACACAGATACGCAGTATTTT.

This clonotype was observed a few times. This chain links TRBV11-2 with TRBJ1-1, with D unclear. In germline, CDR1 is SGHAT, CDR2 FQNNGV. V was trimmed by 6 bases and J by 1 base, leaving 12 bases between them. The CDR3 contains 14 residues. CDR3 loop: CASRDSLRNTEAFF. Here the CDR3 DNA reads TGTGCCAGCAGAGACTCGTTGAGGAACACTGAAGCTTTCTTT.

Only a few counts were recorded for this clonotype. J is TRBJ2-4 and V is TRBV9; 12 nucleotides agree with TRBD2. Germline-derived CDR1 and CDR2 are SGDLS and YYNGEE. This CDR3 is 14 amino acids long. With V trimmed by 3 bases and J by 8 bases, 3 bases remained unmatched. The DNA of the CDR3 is TGTGCCAGCAGCGCTAGCGGGGGGGCGGACATTCAGTACTTC. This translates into CASSASGGADIQYF. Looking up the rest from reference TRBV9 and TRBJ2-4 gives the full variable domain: DSGVTQTPKHLITATGQRVTLRCSPRSGDLSVYWYQQSLDQGLQFLIQYYNGEERAKGNILERFSAQQFPDLHSELNLSSLELGDSALYFCASSASGGADIQYFGAGTRLSVL.

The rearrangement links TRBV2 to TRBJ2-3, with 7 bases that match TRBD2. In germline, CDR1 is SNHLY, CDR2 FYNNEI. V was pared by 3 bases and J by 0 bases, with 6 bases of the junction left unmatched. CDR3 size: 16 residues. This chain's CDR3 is CASSDLADASTDTQYF. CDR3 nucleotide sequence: TGTGCCAGCAGTGATCTAGCGGATGCTAGCACAGATACGCAGTATTTT.

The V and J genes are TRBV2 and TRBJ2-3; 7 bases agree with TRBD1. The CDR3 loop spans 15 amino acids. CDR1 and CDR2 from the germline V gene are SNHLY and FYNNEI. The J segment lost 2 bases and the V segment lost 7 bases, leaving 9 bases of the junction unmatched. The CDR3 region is CASTVTGVFTDTQYF. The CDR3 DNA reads TGTGCCAGCACAGTAACAGGGGTCTTCACAGATACGCAGTATTTT.

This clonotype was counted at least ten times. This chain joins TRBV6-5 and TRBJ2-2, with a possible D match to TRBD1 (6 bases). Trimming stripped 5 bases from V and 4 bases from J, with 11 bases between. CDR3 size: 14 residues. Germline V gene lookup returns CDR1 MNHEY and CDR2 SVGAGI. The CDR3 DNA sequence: TGTGCCAGCAGTCGGACAGCTACCACCGGGGAGCTGTTTTTT. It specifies CASSRTATTGELFF.

The CDR3 DNA reads TGCGCCAGCAGCTTTTTAATCGAAGCTTTCTTT. It is translated as CASSFLIEAFF. This chain links TRBV5-1 with TRBJ1-1, with no clear D. The CDR3 contains 11 residues. Germline-derived CDR1 and CDR2 are SGHRS and YFSETQ. Trimming stripped 2 bases from V and 8 bases from J, with 7 bases between. The complete variable domain, with remaining parts taken from reference TRBV5-1 and TRBJ1-1, reads KAGVTQTPRYLIKTRGQQVTLSCSPISGHRSVSWYQQTPGQGLQFLFEYFSETQRNKGNFPGRFSGRQFSNSRSEMNVSTLELGDSALYLCASSFLIEAFFGQGTRLTVV.

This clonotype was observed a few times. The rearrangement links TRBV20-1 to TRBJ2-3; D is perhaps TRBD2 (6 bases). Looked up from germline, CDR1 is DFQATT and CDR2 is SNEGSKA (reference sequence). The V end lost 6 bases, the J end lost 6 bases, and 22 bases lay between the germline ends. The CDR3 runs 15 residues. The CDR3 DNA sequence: TGCAGTGCCCTCAACCGGATAGCGGAGTCGGATACGCAGTATTTT. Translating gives CSALNRIAESDTQYF.

The CDR3 DNA follows: TGTGCCAGCAGCTTAGAAGTAAGGGTCCCCTACGAGCAGTACTTC. Translating it yields CASSLEVRVPYEQYF. The V gene is TRBV7-9, the J gene TRBJ2-7; D gene uncertain. This CDR3 comprises 15 residues. Trimming stripped 1 base from V and 2 bases from J, with 12 bases between. CDR1 SEHNR and CDR2 FQNEAQ come from the germline V gene (reference sequence).

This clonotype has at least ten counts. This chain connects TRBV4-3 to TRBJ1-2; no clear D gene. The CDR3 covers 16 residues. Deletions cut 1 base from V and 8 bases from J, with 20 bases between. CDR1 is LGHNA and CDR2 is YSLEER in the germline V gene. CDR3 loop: CASSQVNRGPGRGYTF. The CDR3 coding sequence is TGCGCCAGCAGCCAAGTAAATCGGGGTCCTGGCCGGGGCTACACCTTC.

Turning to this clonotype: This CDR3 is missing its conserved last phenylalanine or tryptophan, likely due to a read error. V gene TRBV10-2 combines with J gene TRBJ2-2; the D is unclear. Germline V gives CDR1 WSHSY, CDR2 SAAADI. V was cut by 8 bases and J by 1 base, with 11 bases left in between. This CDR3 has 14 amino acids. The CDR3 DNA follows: TGCGCCAGCGAAGGCCCCCGGAACACCGGGGAGCTGTTTATT. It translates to CASEGPRNTGELFI.

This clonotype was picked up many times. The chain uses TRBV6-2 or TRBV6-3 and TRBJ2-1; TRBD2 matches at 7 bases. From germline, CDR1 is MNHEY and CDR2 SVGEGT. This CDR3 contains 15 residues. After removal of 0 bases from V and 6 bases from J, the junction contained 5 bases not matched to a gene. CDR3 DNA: TGTGCCAGCAGTTACTCCCCGTGGGGGGGCAATGAGCAGTTCTTC. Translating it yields CASSYSPWGGNEQFF.

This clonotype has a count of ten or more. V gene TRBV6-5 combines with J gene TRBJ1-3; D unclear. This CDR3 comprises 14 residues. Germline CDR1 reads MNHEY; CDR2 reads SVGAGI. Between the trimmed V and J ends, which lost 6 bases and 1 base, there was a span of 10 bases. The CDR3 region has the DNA TGTGCCAGCAGCGAAGTATTTTCTGGAAACACCATATATTTT. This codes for CASSEVFSGNTIYF.